The clone carrying this TCR beta chain was detected ten times or more. TCRdb processed the 5' RACE reads anew with MiXCR; each CDR3 protein has one entry. The sample has about 50,000 distinct CDR3 sequences; around 5.3% are singletons. This record comes from a study of neurological immune-mediated disorders. V dropped 6 bases and J dropped 1 base, with 19 bases sitting between them. The CDR3 loop spans 17 amino acids. The source is a young woman with multiple sclerosis. Material: CD4+ T cells from blood. The J gene is TRBJ1-3, the V gene TRBV12-3 or TRBV12-4, with a weak D call TRBD1 (6 bases). CDR3 nucleotides: TGTGCCAGCAGCCCTCCGGAGGGGGGGAGGTCTGGAAACACCATATATTTT. This codes for CASSPPEGGRSGNTIYF.